This T cell receptor beta chain was sequenced in a study of T cells after yellow fever vaccination. This clonotype occurred many times. J lost 4 bases, V lost 4 bases, and 13 bases had no gene match. CDR1 is SGHRS and CDR2 is YFSETQ in the germline V gene. This CDR3 spans 16 amino acids. MiXCR, applied by TCRdb to the 5' RACE reads, yields one record per CDR3 protein. The sample shows some 350,000 distinct CDR3 sequences, around 4.1% of them seen only once. This chain uses TRBV5-1 with TRBJ1-1, with 7 bases that match TRBD1. The sequence was obtained from a man younger than 35 who received the YFV17D yellow fever vaccine. The sample consisted of PBMCs, taken 5 days after the yellow fever booster vaccination. The CDR3 DNA sequence: TGCGCCAGCAGCCTAGGGACAGCAAAACCCGGCACTGAAGCTTTCTTT. It encodes CASSLGTAKPGTEAFF.